The rows below give T cell receptor beta chains drawn from one sample of a study of blood T cell repertoires in COVID-19. Profiling relied on immunoSEQ multiplex PCR, and the TCRdb table lists in-frame clones only, not all of them. The sample includes roughly 140,000 clones, around 89% of them seen just once. The sequencing sample was made of peripheral blood. The receptors here all came from a woman older than 75 with acute or convalescent COVID-19. Each CDR3 is given with its conserved first and last residue. The D gene is left open where the match is weak. Not all rows give a size; the values are once, few, many and, for expanded clones, a class.

>TRBV5-1|TRBJ1-2|TRBD1|-
TGCGCCAGCAGCACTCTAGGGACAGGGCATTCCTATGGCTACACCTTC
CASSTLGTGHSYGYTF
>TRBV15|TRBJ1-4|TRBD1|-
TGTGCCACCAGCAGAGGGGGGACAGGGGGTAATGAAAAACTGTTTTTT
CATSRGGTGGNEKLFF
>TRBV13|TRBJ2-1|-|-
TGTGCCAGCAGCTACAGAGACAATGAGCAGTTCTTC
CASSYRDNEQFF
>TRBV29-1|TRBJ1-2|-|-
TGCAGCGTTGAAGGACGGGACACTACCTATGGCTACACCTTC
CSVEGRDTTYGYTF
>TRBV24-1|TRBJ2-3|-|once
TGTGCCACCAGTGATTTGCTCCCGACAGATACGCAGTATTTT
CATSDLLPTDTQYF
>TRBV12-5|TRBJ2-1|-|-
TGTGCTAGTGGTTTGGTACTTCGCGGGGTATACAATGAGCAGTTCTTC
CASGLVLRGVYNEQFF
>TRBV2|TRBJ2-2|-|once
TGTGCCAGCAGTGTCAGGGGAGACGGGGAGCTGTTTTTT
CASSVRGDGELFF
>TRBV5-1|TRBJ2-5|TRBD2|-
TGCGCCAGCAGCTTGCGTGGACTAGCGGGGGGGCTTCGAGAGACCCAGTACTTC
CASSLRGLAGGLRETQYF
>TRBV30|TRBJ2-5|-|-
TGTGCCTGGAGTCCCGGACTTACGGAGACCCAGTACTTC
CAWSPGLTETQYF
>TRBV6-6|TRBJ2-1|-|-
TGTGCCAGCAGTGCCTTAGCGGTTCGGGCCAATGAGCAGTTCTTC
CASSALAVRANEQFF
>TRBV5-1|TRBJ1-4|-|-
TGCGCCAGCAGCTTAACTGGACTGCTGACTAATGAAAAACTGTTTTTT
CASSLTGLLTNEKLFF
>TRBV3-1/TRBV3-2|TRBJ2-1|TRBD1|-
TGTGCCAGCAGCCAAGGACAGGGCCCCTACAATGAGCAGTTCTTC
CASSQGQGPYNEQFF
>TRBV5-1|TRBJ2-5|TRBD2|-
TGCGCCAGCAGCTTGGCCCTAGCGGGGGGGAAAGAGACCCAGTACTTC
CASSLALAGGKETQYF
>TRBV19|TRBJ2-5|-|-
TGTGCCAGTAAGGGCCCAGGGGAGACCCAGTACTTC
CASKGPGETQYF
>TRBV4-2|TRBJ1-2|-|-
TGTGCCAGCAGCCAAGACATGGTAGGAGGGAACTATGGCTACACCTTC
CASSQDMVGGNYGYTF
>TRBV18|TRBJ1-5|-|-
TGTGCCAGCTCACCACTGCAGGCTAACAATCAGCCCCAGCATTTT
CASSPLQANNQPQHF
>TRBV7-3|TRBJ2-2|-|-
TGTGCCAGCAGCCCGGGGGGCCGGGGAACCGGGGAGCTGTTTTTT
CASSPGGRGTGELFF
>TRBV5-1|TRBJ2-3|-|-
TGCGCCAGCAGCCTGGAGGCCCAGGTCCCGGCAGATACGCAGTATTTT
CASSLEAQVPADTQYF
>TRBV11-1|TRBJ1-2|TRBD1|-
TGTGCCAGCAGCTTTGGGACAGGGGGCTTCGGCTACACCTTC
CASSFGTGGFGYTF
>TRBV7-3|TRBJ1-1|TRBD1|-
TGTGCCAGCAGCCCGGACGGACAGGGGAACACTGAAGCTTTCTTT
CASSPDGQGNTEAFF
>TRBV6-6|TRBJ2-5|-|-
TGTGCCAGCAGTTACAGGGTCAGGGCCGAGACCCAGTACTTC
CASSYRVRAETQYF
>TRBV3-1/TRBV3-2|TRBJ1-2|-|-
TGTGCCAGCACCCGAGGCTCGGGGACACCGGGTGGCTACACCTTC
CASTRGSGTPGGYTF
>TRBV30|TRBJ2-1|TRBD1|-
TGTGCCTGGAGTTACCTGACAGGGAGAGGGGGTAGGGGGTTCTACAATGAGCAGTTCTTC
CAWSYLTGRGGRGFYNEQFF
>TRBV7-9|TRBJ1-5|-|-
TGTGCCAGCAGCACTGAAACAGGGCACCAGCCCCAGCATTTT
CASSTETGHQPQHF
>TRBV9|TRBJ2-3|TRBD1|-
TGTGCCAGCAGCTCCCAATTGACAGGGACAGATACGCAGTATTTT
CASSSQLTGTDTQYF
>TRBV6-5|TRBJ1-2|TRBD1|-
TGTGCCAGCAGTAGGGACAGATACTCACCCTATGGCTACACCTTC
CASSRDRYSPYGYTF
>TRBV2|TRBJ1-6|-|-
TGTGCCAGCAGTGAACGAAGGGGGACAAATAATTCACCCCTCCACTTT
CASSERRGTNNSPLHF
>TRBV19|TRBJ1-1|TRBD1|-
TGTGCCAGTATCCGCGACAGGGGGGACACTGAAGCTTTCTTT
CASIRDRGDTEAFF
>TRBV5-4|TRBJ2-3|TRBD2|-
TGTGCCAGCACCCCTAGCGGGGGGTACACAGATACGCAGTATTTT
CASTPSGGYTDTQYF
>TRBV5-8|TRBJ1-1|TRBD1|-
TGTGCCAGCAGTTTTGCGGAGGGGGCACGAGCTTTCTTT
CASSFAEGARAFF
>TRBV30|TRBJ1-1|TRBD1|-
TGTGCCTGGAGTGTCGACAGGGGATGGGGTGAAGCTTTCTTT
CAWSVDRGWGEAFF
>TRBV18|TRBJ2-6|-|-
TGTGCCAGCTCACCGCTTTCACAGGGTCCTGGAGCCAACGTCCTGACTTTC
CASSPLSQGPGANVLTF
>TRBV7-9|TRBJ2-2|-|-
TGTGCCAGCAGCCGCGGGGAGGCGAACACCGGGGAGCTGTTTTTT
CASSRGEANTGELFF
>TRBV5-5|TRBJ1-1|-|-
TGTGCCAGCAGCTTAGGAGGAGGATGGGACACTGAAGCTTTCTTT
CASSLGGGWDTEAFF
>TRBV6-5|TRBJ1-1|-|-
TGTGCCAGCAGCATAGAGGGGGAGAACACTGAAGCTTTCTTT
CASSIEGENTEAFF
>TRBV11-2|TRBJ2-2|TRBD1|-
TGTGCCAGCAGCTCTCATCGGACAGGGAGCACCGGGGAGCTGTTTTTT
CASSSHRTGSTGELFF
>TRBV2|TRBJ1-5|TRBD1|-
TGTGCCAGCAGCACAGGGGGCCGCGATCAGCCCCAGCATTTT
CASSTGGRDQPQHF
>TRBV18|TRBJ1-1|TRBD1|-
TGTGCCAGCTCACCCAAGCTCCCGGGACAGGGGGCCAATGAAGCTTTCTTT
CASSPKLPGQGANEAFF
>TRBV13|TRBJ2-1|-|-
TGTGCCAGCAGCTTAGGCGGGAATGAGCAGTTCTTC
CASSLGGNEQFF
>TRBV30|TRBJ1-1|-|once
TGTGCCTGGAGTTTACGGGGGTCTGAAGCTTTCTTT
CAWSLRGSEAFF
>TRBV5-4|TRBJ2-3|TRBD2|-
TGTGCCAGCAGCTTGTGGCTAGCGGGGGACACAGATACGCAGTATTTT
CASSLWLAGDTDTQYF
>TRBV27|TRBJ2-2|TRBD2|once
TGTGCCAGCACCCAGATCCTAGCGGGGGGCCCGTGGGAGCTGTTTTTT
CASTQILAGGPWELFF
>TRBV19|TRBJ2-1|-|-
TGTGCCAGTTTTGAGAACTCCTACAATGAGCAGTTCTTC
CASFENSYNEQFF
>TRBV9|TRBJ1-3|-|-
TGTGCCAGCAGCCAGGGCCTCGGAAACACCATATATTTT
CASSQGLGNTIYF
>TRBV19|TRBJ2-3|-|-
TGTGCCAGTAGTATTGGGACTCAGAGTACAGATACGCAGTATTTT
CASSIGTQSTDTQYF
>TRBV10-2|TRBJ2-7|TRBD2|-
TGCGCCAGCAAACCTAGCGGGGGCAACGAGCAGTACTTC
CASKPSGGNEQYF
>TRBV9|TRBJ2-2|-|once
TGTGCCAGCAGCGTAGGGGGCAACGCGAACACCGGGGAGCTGTTTTTT
CASSVGGNANTGELFF
>TRBV18|TRBJ1-5|-|once
TGTGCCAGCTCAACCTCCGGGACAACGAATCAGCCCCAGCATTTT
CASSTSGTTNQPQHF
>TRBV9|TRBJ2-7|TRBD1|-
TGTGCCAGCAGCGTAGAACAGGGGAGACACGAGCAGTACTTC
CASSVEQGRHEQYF
>TRBV30|TRBJ1-2|-|-
TGTGCCTGGAGTGTACGGGACTCCTTTTCGTATGGCTACACCTTC
CAWSVRDSFSYGYTF
>TRBV7-9|TRBJ1-1|-|-
TGTGCCAGCAGCCGAGACAGGCCGGCCGAAGCTTTCTTT
CASSRDRPAEAFF
>TRBV19|TRBJ2-5|-|-
TGTGCCAGTGAGGGGGTTGGGGGCGCTGGGGAGACCCAGTACTTC
CASEGVGGAGETQYF